These 20 T cell receptor beta chains came from one sample sequenced in a study of blood T cell repertoires in COVID-19. The method was immunoSEQ multiplex PCR; TCRdb's version includes in-frame clones alone and lacks a portion of them. The top ten hold 3.9% of the sample, which has approximately 54,000 clones, roughly 90% seen once. Sample: peripheral blood. These receptors were collected from a man aged 45-65 years with acute or convalescent COVID-19.

V is TRBV5-1 and J is TRBJ2-1; TRBD2 matches 8 bases. The ends lost 2 bases at V and 8 bases at J; junction bases unmatched: 9. Germline CDR1 is SGHRS and CDR2 is YFSETQ. The CDR3 runs to 15 residues. CDR3 protein: CASSFSGTLFHEQFF. CDR3 sequence (DNA): TGCGCCAGCAGCTTTAGCGGGACCCTTTTCCATGAGCAGTTCTTC.

The rearrangement joins TRBV14 to TRBJ1-4; no clear D. Trimming took off 1 base at V and 3 bases at J, with 21 bases between the two ends. Germline V lookup: CDR1 SGHDN, CDR2 FVKESK. The length of the CDR3 is 19 residues. The CDR3 DNA reads as TGTGCCAGCAGCCAAGTTACGATTAGCCAGTATGGGTCTAATGAAAAACTGTTTTTT. Protein sequence: CASSQVTISQYGSNEKLFF.

The chain is built from TRBV6-5 and TRBJ2-4; 7 bases agree with TRBD1. This CDR3 contains 15 residues. Germline CDR1 and CDR2: MNHEY and SVGAGI. V was pared by 6 bases and J by 6 bases, with 11 bases of the junction left unmatched. CDR3 sequence: CASSGPTGLTNIQYF. DNA of the CDR3: TGTGCCAGCAGCGGGCCGACAGGGCTAACAAACATTCAGTACTTC.

V is TRBV20-1 and J is TRBJ2-2; the D gene is possibly TRBD2 (6 bases). V was trimmed by 3 bases and J by 3 bases, leaving 14 bases between them. Germline CDR1 DFQATT, CDR2 SNEGSKA (reference sequence). The CDR3 contains 15 residues. The CDR3, as DNA: TGCAGTGCTAGTAAGGCAGGAGGGGACACCGGGGAGCTGTTTTTT. It yields the protein CSASKAGGDTGELFF.

The chain joins TRBV6-5 to TRBJ1-2; TRBD1 agrees at 8 bases. V was clipped by 9 bases and J by 2 bases; unmatched bases: 2. The germline V gene has CDR1 MNHEY and CDR2 SVGAGI. The CDR3 runs 12 residues. CDR3 sequence: CASRQGNYGYTF. The DNA for the CDR3 is TGTGCCAGTCGACAGGGGAACTATGGCTACACCTTC.

The V gene is TRBV25-1, the J gene TRBJ2-5; 9 bases are a match to TRBD2. The CDR3 length is 14 residues. V shed 2 bases, J shed 4 bases, and the junction held 2 bases outside the gene matches. Germline assignment: CDR1 MGHDK and CDR2 SYGVNS. The CDR3 is CASSEGGRAETQYF. CDR3 DNA sequence: TGTGCCAGCAGTGAAGGCGGGAGGGCAGAGACCCAGTACTTC. Variable domain in full (rest from reference TRBV25-1 and TRBJ2-5): EADIYQTPRYLVIGTGKKITLECSQTMGHDKMYWYQQDPGMELHLIHYSYGVNSTEKGDLSSESTVSRIRTEHFPLTLESARPSHTSQYLCASSEGGRAETQYFGPGTRLLVL.

The genes are TRBV7-9 and TRBJ2-1; 14 bases agree with TRBD2. The germline V gene has CDR1 SEHNR and CDR2 FQNEAQ (reference sequence). CDR3 length: 18 residues. V dropped 0 bases and J dropped 9; count of bases not matched to a gene: 10. This CDR3 is CASSLAKPGLAGGTEQFF. Here the CDR3 DNA reads TGTGCCAGCAGCTTAGCTAAACCCGGACTAGCGGGAGGAACTGAGCAGTTCTTC.

The rearrangement joins TRBV11-3 to TRBJ1-5; unclear D gene. Germline CDR1 is SGHNT and CDR2 is YENEEA. The CDR3 loop spans 13 amino acids. Trimming stripped 0 bases from V and 9 bases from J, with 9 bases between. The CDR3 sequence: CASSLDGEGPQHF. In DNA form, the CDR3 reads TGTGCCAGCAGCTTAGATGGTGAGGGGCCCCAGCATTTT. Variable domain in full (rest from reference TRBV11-3 and TRBJ1-5): EAGVVQSPRYKIIEKKQPVAFWCNPISGHNTLYWYLQNLGQGPELLIRYENEEAVDDSQLPKDRFSAERLKGVDSTLKIQPAELGDSAVYLCASSLDGEGPQHFGDGTRLSIL.

The genes are TRBV9 and TRBJ2-1, with TRBD2 matching 11 bases. V shed 3 bases, J shed 6 bases, and the junction held 5 bases outside the gene matches. CDR1 SGDLS and CDR2 YYNGEE come from the germline V gene. The CDR3 sequence is 15 residues long. CDR3 nucleotide sequence: TGTGCCAGCAGCGCTAAGACTAGCGGGGCCAATGAGCAGTTCTTC. Translated: CASSAKTSGANEQFF.

This clone was seen a handful of times. The chain joins TRBV28 to TRBJ2-4; TRBD2 agrees at 9 bases. CDR1 and CDR2 (germline): MDHEN, SYDVKM. Trimming took 4 bases from V and 0 from J; bases not matched to a gene: 16. The CDR3 extends over 20 amino acids. This chain's CDR3 is CASSSYSSLAGLLAKNIQYF. In nucleotides, the CDR3 is TGTGCCAGCAGTTCTTACAGCAGCCTAGCGGGATTACTAGCCAAAAACATTCAGTACTTC.

J is TRBJ2-3 and V is TRBV20-1; D uncertain. Trimming cost V 3 bases and J 6 bases, with 7 bases left between them. Per germline, CDR1 DFQATT and CDR2 SNEGSKA (reference sequence). This CDR3 has 11 amino acids. The CDR3 reads CSASSEDTQYF. CDR3 nucleotides: TGCAGTGCTAGCTCTGAGGATACGCAGTATTTT.

The rearrangement links TRBV27 to TRBJ1-2, with D possibly matching TRBD1 (6 bases). The germline CDR1 and CDR2 sequences are MNHEY and SMNVEV (reference sequence). The CDR3 length is 13 residues. V lost 5 bases, J lost 0 bases, and 7 bases lay in between. Written as DNA, the CDR3 is TGTGCCAGCAGTCCAGGGGCTAACTATGGCTACACCTTC. Translated: CASSPGANYGYTF.

The chain joins TRBV6-6 to TRBJ1-2; D ambiguous. Trimming pared 6 bases from V and 2 bases from J, leaving 16 bases between. Germline V gene sequence: CDR1 MNHNY, CDR2 SVGAGI (reference sequence). CDR3 length equals 15 residues. The CDR3 DNA is TGTGCCAGCAGACCAACCCTCACCAGAAACTATGGCTACACCTTC. This sequence encodes CASRPTLTRNYGYTF.

CDR3 sequence (DNA): TGTGCCAGCAGTTTTCTAGCGGGAGGTGGATCGGGGACCGGGGAGCTGTTTTTT. Translating gives CASSFLAGGGSGTGELFF. V gene TRBV6-2 or TRBV6-3 combines with J gene TRBJ2-2; 11 positions match TRBD2. With V trimmed by 4 bases and J by 5 bases, 12 bases remained unmatched. From germline, CDR1 is MNHEY and CDR2 SVGEGT. This CDR3 comprises 18 residues.

V is TRBV5-1 and J is TRBJ2-5, with D maybe TRBD2 (5 bases). CDR1 SGHRS and CDR2 YFSETQ come from the germline V gene. Trimming stripped 0 bases from V and 5 bases from J, with 14 bases between. The CDR3 has 15 residues. As DNA, the CDR3 is TGCGCCAGCAGCTTGGTCCGGGGTCTGGGCGAGACCCAGTACTTC. Translating it yields CASSLVRGLGETQYF.

This clone was picked up a small number of times. The chain carries TRBV2 and TRBJ1-1; unclear D gene. Germline lookup yields CDR1 SNHLY and CDR2 FYNNEI. The V end was cut by 8 bases, the J end by 1 base, with 11 bases between. This CDR3 contains 13 residues. CDR3 sequence reads: CASGVGANTEAFF. The CDR3 DNA follows: TGTGCCAGCGGGGTGGGAGCGAACACTGAAGCTTTCTTT.

Only one count was recorded for this clone. For the CDR3, the DNA is TGTGCCACGTCAGGGAGGCCCGGCGATGAGCAGTTCTTC. This encodes CATSGRPGDEQFF. This sequence joins TRBV9 and TRBJ2-1, with a weak D call TRBD2 (6 bases). The CDR3 has 13 residues. The germline V gene has CDR1 SGDLS and CDR2 YYNGEE. V dropped 9 bases and J dropped 8 bases, with 18 bases sitting between them.

CDR3 sequence: CASSLYGGARYEQYF. CDR3 in DNA: TGTGCCAGCAGTTTATACGGGGGGGCTCGATACGAGCAGTACTTC. V usage is TRBV28 and J usage is TRBJ2-7; 8 bases agree with TRBD2. The trim removed 1 base at V and 4 bases at J, leaving 6 bases unmatched. The CDR3 sequence is 15 residues long. CDR1 and CDR2 (germline): MDHEN, SYDVKM.

The rearrangement joins TRBV5-4 to TRBJ2-7; 9 bases line up with TRBD1. The junction had 5 bases not matched to a gene; V was cut back by 4 bases and J by 3 bases. The CDR3 runs 14 residues. Germline V gene lookup returns CDR1 SGHNT and CDR2 YYREEE (reference sequence). CDR3 nucleotides: TGTGCCAGCAGCGAGATGGACAGGGGCTACGAGCAGTACTTC. Translation gives CASSEMDRGYEQYF. Full variable domain (outside the CDR3, taken from reference TRBV5-4 and TRBJ2-7): ETGVTQSPTHLIKTRGQQVTLRCSSQSGHNTVSWYQQALGQGPQFIFQYYREEENGRGNFPPRFSGLQFPNYSSELNVNALELDDSALYLCASSEMDRGYEQYFGPGTRLTVT.

V and J are TRBV6-5 and TRBJ1-6; TRBD1 agrees at 11 bases. The CDR3 runs to 15 residues. Trimming at V came to 6 bases and at J to 7 bases, leaving 5 bases not matched to a gene. CDR1 is MNHEY and CDR2 is SVGAGI in the germline V gene. The CDR3 DNA is TGTGCCAGCAGATCCGGACAGGGGGCGAATTCACCCCTCCACTTT. Its protein product is CASRSGQGANSPLHF.